The 11 T cell receptor beta chains below were found in one sample sequenced in a study of blood T cell repertoires in COVID-19. Clones were sequenced by immunoSEQ multiplex PCR, and TCRdb holds only the in-frame ones, with some missing. Among 150,000 to 200,000 clones listed, about three quarters were seen once. Input material: peripheral blood. The receptor set was obtained from a woman in her forties or fifties with active or convalescent COVID-19.

This rearrangement joins TRBV7-3 to TRBJ2-1; no clear D gene. The CDR3 runs 17 residues. Trimming removed 5 bases at V and 0 bases at J, with 17 bases between. Germline CDR1 reads SGHTA; CDR2 reads FQGTGA. The chain's CDR3 is CASSRVGSSSSYNEQFF. In DNA, the CDR3 is TGTGCCAGCAGCAGAGTGGGCAGCTCGAGCTCCTACAATGAGCAGTTCTTC.

Of note for this clone: One end of the junction fails to match germline, which may point to a read error. The V call is TRBV4-3, the J call TRBJ1-2; unclear D gene. This CDR3 has 17 residues. Germline V gene lookup returns CDR1 LGHNA and CDR2 YSLEER. This CDR3 reads CASSQEVGAFPSYDYTF. CDR3 nucleotide sequence: TGCGCCAGCAGCCAAGAGGTCGGAGCCTTCCCTTCTTATGACTACACCTTC.

The chain uses TRBV11-2 and TRBJ2-1, with 11 positions matching TRBD2. V lost 3 bases to trimming and J lost 3 bases; unmatched junction nucleotides: 4. The CDR3 is 16 amino acids. Germline V CDR1 and CDR2: SGHAT, FQNNGV. CDR3: CASSLLTSGGYNEQFF. The CDR3 nucleotides are TGTGCCAGCAGCTTGCTCACTAGCGGGGGCTACAATGAGCAGTTCTTC. Full variable domain (outside the CDR3, taken from reference TRBV11-2 and TRBJ2-1): EAGVAQSPRYKIIEKRQSVAFWCNPISGHATLYWYQQILGQGPKLLIQFQNNGVVDDSQLPKDRFSAERLKGVDSTLKIQPAKLEDSAVYLCASSLLTSGGYNEQFFGPGTRLTVL.

V is TRBV19 and J is TRBJ1-2; a possible D gene is TRBD1 (6 bases). The CDR3 runs to 14 residues. Germline CDR1 is LNHDA and CDR2 is SQIVND (reference sequence). Trimming shortened V by 3 bases and J by 4 bases, and 12 bases separated the two germline ends. The CDR3 bases are TGTGCCAGTAGTATGGGACACCCATCCTATGGCTACACCTTC. Protein: CASSMGHPSYGYTF.

The CDR3 bases are TGTGCCAGTAGTGCTCGAGGTAGTGGGGAAGCTTTCTTT. Amino acids: CASSARGSGEAFF. The chain has TRBV19 and TRBJ1-1; D unresolved. V shed 5 bases and J shed 8 bases, with 15 bases lying between them. This CDR3 has 13 residues. The germline V gene encodes CDR1 LNHDA and CDR2 SQIVND (reference sequence).

The V gene is TRBV24-1, the J gene TRBJ2-1; 11 bases align to TRBD1. The V segment lost 3 bases and the J segment 7 bases; nucleotides outside the gene matches: 7. This CDR3 region has 16 residues. Per germline, CDR1 KGHDR and CDR2 SFDVKD. The CDR3 coding sequence is TGTGCCACCAGTGATCCCGGGACAGGGGGAGGTAATGAGCAGTTCTTC. Encoded protein: CATSDPGTGGGNEQFF.

This chain connects TRBV9 to TRBJ1-1; no definite D call. Deletions cut 2 bases from V and 2 bases from J, with 10 bases between. Germline lookup yields CDR1 SGDLS and CDR2 YYNGEE. CDR3 length equals 14 residues. The CDR3 bases are TGTGCCAGCAGCGTCTCAGGTATAAACACTGAAGCTTTCTTT. Encoded protein: CASSVSGINTEAFF.

The chain employs TRBV6-4 and TRBJ2-1; perhaps TRBD1 as D (6 bases). V was cut by 0 bases and J by 9 bases, with 12 bases left in between. Germline lookup yields CDR1 MRHNA and CDR2 SNTAGT. The CDR3 runs 14 residues. CDR3 in DNA: TGTGCCAGCAGTGACTCTGCAGGGGTGGGTGAGCAGTTCTTC. Protein: CASSDSAGVGEQFF.

The genes are TRBV5-3 and TRBJ2-7, with 7 bases identical to TRBD1. TRBV5-3 is sorted into the ORF group, with uncertain function. V was pared by 5 bases and J by 5 bases, with 7 bases of the junction left unmatched. The CDR3 has 13 amino acids. The chain's CDR3 is CARSKDRIHEQYF. CDR3 sequence (DNA): TGTGCCAGAAGTAAGGACAGGATTCACGAGCAGTACTTC.

The chain links TRBV6-6 to TRBJ2-1, with TRBD1 identical over 7 bases. The J segment lost 6 bases and the V segment lost 4 bases, leaving 9 bases of the junction unmatched. CDR1 is MNHNY and CDR2 is SVGAGI in the germline V gene (reference sequence). The CDR3 length is 15 residues. The CDR3 region is CASSSRDRKLNEQFF. In DNA form, the CDR3 reads TGTGCCAGCAGTTCAAGGGACAGAAAACTCAATGAGCAGTTCTTC.

This clone came up a few times. The CDR3 region has the DNA TGTGCCAGTAGTGCCCAGACAGCCTTGAACACTGAAGCTTTCTTT. It specifies CASSAQTALNTEAFF. The chain carries TRBV19 and TRBJ1-1, with a weak D call TRBD1 (5 bases). Per the germline V gene, CDR1 is LNHDA and CDR2 is SQIVND (reference sequence). The ends were cut back, 5 bases at V and 0 bases at J, with 13 bases in the middle. The CDR3 covers 15 residues.